The 20 T cell receptor beta chains below were found in one sample sequenced in a study of identical twins. Each CDR3 protein is one row after TCRdb ran MiXCR on the 5' RACE reads. This table has more than 1.5 million distinct CDR3 sequences, about 30% appearing once. Sample: cord blood. The receptors shown here come from a newborn girl in good health.

The rearrangement uses TRBV20-1 and TRBJ1-4; the match to TRBD1 covers 9 bases. The CDR3 spans 15 residues. Germline-derived CDR1 and CDR2 are DFQATT and SNEGSKA (reference sequence). With 3 bases clipped from V and 3 bases from J, the junction kept 5 bases outside the gene matches. The CDR3 reads CSASKQGAANEKLFF. DNA for the CDR3: TGCAGTGCTAGTAAACAGGGGGCAGCTAATGAAAAACTGTTTTTT.

V and J are TRBV5-1 and TRBJ2-3; TRBD2 aligns across 15 bases. CDR1 is SGHRS, CDR2 YFSETQ, per germline. V was pared by 5 bases and J by 2 bases, with 6 bases of the junction left unmatched. CDR3 length equals 17 residues. Here the CDR3 DNA reads TGCGCCAGCAGATCTGGACTAGCGGGGGGGCTCACAGATACGCAGTATTTT. Protein: CASRSGLAGGLTDTQYF.

V usage is TRBV20-1 and J usage is TRBJ1-1; perhaps TRBD1 as D (6 bases). Trimming cost V 3 bases and J 2 bases, with 13 bases left between them. The CDR3 contains 14 residues. Per germline, CDR1 DFQATT and CDR2 SNEGSKA (reference sequence). CDR3 coding DNA: TGCAGTGCTAGCCGCAGGGGCTCTAACACTGAAGCTTTCTTT. Protein sequence: CSASRRGSNTEAFF.

The rearrangement uses TRBV28 and TRBJ2-7; no firm D call. Germline-derived CDR1 and CDR2 are MDHEN and SYDVKM. The V end lost 2 bases, the J end lost 4 bases, and 15 bases lay between the germline ends. This CDR3 region has 15 residues. The CDR3 bases are TGTGCCAGCAGTTTAACCCGGCACCCCCTATACGAGCAGTACTTC. Translating gives CASSLTRHPLYEQYF.

This clonotype was seen a handful of times. The chain combines TRBV12-3 or TRBV12-4 with TRBJ2-7; 7 bases are shared with TRBD1. The length of the CDR3 is 16 residues. V lost 3 bases and J lost 0; bases outside the gene matches: 8. CDR3 amino acids: CASSLNNRGSSYEQYF. CDR3 sequence (DNA): TGTGCCAGCAGTTTGAATAACAGGGGAAGCTCCTACGAGCAGTACTTC.

This clonotype was picked up a small number of times. The V call is TRBV18, the J call TRBJ2-1; TRBD1 might be the D (6 bases). In germline, CDR1 is KGHSH, CDR2 LQKENI. The CDR3 is 16 amino acids. Trimming removed 3 bases at V and 2 bases at J, with 14 bases between. CDR3 nucleotides: TGTGCCAGCTCACCTTCCACAGGGAGCGCCTACAATGAGCAGTTCTTC. It translates to CASSPSTGSAYNEQFF.

The genes are TRBV28 and TRBJ1-2, with 7 bases lining up with TRBD1. Germline V lookup: CDR1 MDHEN, CDR2 SYDVKM. The CDR3 spans 14 residues. Germline trimming cut 5 bases from V and 6 bases from J; bases unmatched to any gene: 9. CDR3 bases: TGTGCCAGCAGTACGGGGACAGCTCTCGATGGCTACACCTTC. Its protein is CASSTGTALDGYTF.

This clonotype showed up just a few times. The chain couples TRBV21-1 to TRBJ2-7. TRBV21-1 is noted as a pseudogene. CDR3 length equals 11 residues. The CDR3 loop reads CASSIRPEQYF. The CDR3 DNA is TGTGCCAGCAGCATTCGGCCCGAGCAGTACTTC.

J is TRBJ2-3 and V is TRBV15; 11 nucleotides align to TRBD2. CDR3 size: 17 residues. Germline values: CDR1 LNHNV, CDR2 YYDKDF (reference sequence). V dropped 3 bases and J dropped 0; count of bases not matched to a gene: 5. CDR3 protein: CATSRGLAESSTDTQYF. CDR3 bases: TGTGCCACCAGCAGGGGACTAGCGGAGTCCAGCACAGATACGCAGTATTTT.

This chain joins TRBV7-9 and TRBJ1-6; D is unresolved. The V end was cut by 1 base, the J end by 14 bases, with 9 bases between. The CDR3 extends over 12 amino acids. Germline values: CDR1 SEHNR, CDR2 FQNEAQ (reference sequence). The DNA of the CDR3 is TGTGCCAGCAGCTTAGGTGGTGGGGCCCTCCACTTT. It specifies CASSLGGGALHF.

The CDR3 sequence: CATSEPGFFTDTQYF. CDR3 DNA: TGTGCCACCAGTGAACCCGGGTTTTTCACAGATACGCAGTATTTT. The gene calls are TRBV24-1 and TRBJ2-3; D remains ambiguous. This CDR3 comprises 15 residues. CDR1 is KGHDR, CDR2 SFDVKD, per germline. Deletions cut 4 bases from V and 2 bases from J, with 12 bases between.

This clonotype turned up a few times. This chain joins TRBV7-9 and TRBJ2-3; possible D gene TRBD1, 6 bases. The CDR3 runs 18 residues. Germline CDR1 reads SEHNR; CDR2 reads FQNEAQ (reference sequence). V was cut by 1 base and J by 0 bases, with 17 bases left in between. CDR3 nucleotides: TGTGCCAGCAGCTTAGGATCCCAGACAGGCCCAAGCACAGATACGCAGTATTTT. It encodes CASSLGSQTGPSTDTQYF.

The chain carries TRBV5-6 and TRBJ1-1; the D gene is possibly TRBD1 (5 bases). Trimming left V 2 bases short and J 7 bases short, with 12 bases between. Germline-derived CDR1 and CDR2 are SGHDT and YYEEEE. The CDR3 spans 13 residues. In DNA form, the CDR3 reads TGTGCCAGCAGCTTTGACAGAGTAGATGAAGCTTTCTTT. This sequence encodes CASSFDRVDEAFF.

This clonotype was detected only a few times. This chain connects TRBV13 to TRBJ2-3, with TRBD2 matching over 14 bases. J was trimmed by 6 bases and V by 5 bases; bases with no gene match: 10. Per the germline V gene, CDR1 is PRHDT and CDR2 is FYEKMQ (reference sequence). The CDR3 covers 17 residues. For the CDR3, the DNA is TGTGCCAGCAGCATAAGGACTAGCGGGAGGACTTGGGATACGCAGTATTTT. Its protein is CASSIRTSGRTWDTQYF.

This clonotype came up a few times. This sequence joins TRBV3-1 and TRBJ2-3, with D perhaps being TRBD1 or TRBD2 (5 bases each). Looked up from germline, CDR1 is LGHDT and CDR2 is YNNKEL (reference sequence). This CDR3 contains 18 residues. V lost 0 bases to trimming and J lost 0 bases, with 16 bases between them. The CDR3 spells CASSQETGVGRSTDTQYF. CDR3 nucleotides: TGTGCCAGCAGCCAAGAAACCGGCGTGGGACGTAGCACAGATACGCAGTATTTT.

This clonotype has a handful of counts. V usage is TRBV20-1 and J usage is TRBJ1-2, with D uncertain. Germline assignment: CDR1 DFQATT and CDR2 SNEGSKA (reference sequence). The CDR3 is 11 residues long. V was clipped by 1 base and J by 8 bases, with 8 bases between them. CDR3 nucleotide sequence: TGCAGTGCTAGAGTTCCTACGGGCTACACCTTC. It codes for CSARVPTGYTF.

Only one count was recorded for this clonotype. The rearrangement links TRBV20-1 to TRBJ2-7, with 11 bases that match TRBD2. This CDR3 contains 16 residues. Unmatched junction bases numbered 11, after V lost 0 bases and J lost 7 bases. Germline V gene sequence: CDR1 DFQATT, CDR2 SNEGSKA (reference sequence). CDR3 sequence: CSARDWASGGYNEQYF. CDR3 in DNA: TGCAGTGCTAGAGATTGGGCTAGCGGGGGGTACAATGAGCAGTACTTC.

This chain joins TRBV21-1 and TRBJ2-4. TRBV21-1 is deemed a pseudogene. The CDR3 length is 11 residues. The CDR3 bases are TGTGCCAGCAGCAAAGGGGCAGAATGGTACTTC. This encodes CASSKGAEWYF.

This clonotype has only a few counts. The rearrangement links TRBV10-3 to TRBJ1-5; tentative D call: TRBD1 (5 bases). The V and J ends lost 0 bases and 0 bases respectively, with 12 bases between them. Germline loops: CDR1 ENHRY, CDR2 SYGVKD. The CDR3 is 17 amino acids. The CDR3 reads CAISESKGTHSNQPQHF. The CDR3 DNA sequence: TGTGCCATCAGTGAGTCTAAAGGGACGCATAGCAATCAGCCCCAGCATTTT.

The DNA of the CDR3 is TGCAGTGCTAGGAGACTAGCGGGAGGCCGCAATGAGCAGTTCTTC. This sequence encodes CSARRLAGGRNEQFF. The chain carries TRBV20-1 and TRBJ2-1; TRBD2 aligns across 13 bases. This CDR3 comprises 15 residues. The germline V gene encodes CDR1 DFQATT and CDR2 SNEGSKA (reference sequence). The V and J ends lost 3 bases and 6 bases, in that order; junction bases with no gene match: 5.